These 31 T cell receptor beta chains originate from one sample sequenced in a study of blood T cell repertoires in COVID-19. Method: immunoSEQ multiplex PCR; TCRdb's copy keeps in-frame clones and lacks some. The sample includes 250,000 to 350,000 clones, around nine tenths seen only once; the top ten take roughly 0.8%. Sequencing used peripheral blood. These receptors all come from a man aged 25-40 years with acute or convalescent COVID-19.

This chain joins TRBV5-1 and TRBJ1-1; the D is unclear. CDR3 length equals 13 residues. Between the trimmed V and J ends, which lost 0 bases and 11 bases, there was a span of 14 bases. Per germline, CDR1 SGHRS and CDR2 YFSETQ. CDR3 region: CASSLEQAAGAFF. In DNA, the CDR3 is TGCGCCAGCAGCTTGGAGCAGGCAGCTGGGGCTTTCTTT.

The gene calls are TRBV5-1 and TRBJ2-7, with 12 bases matching TRBD1. This CDR3 has 15 amino acids. Germline CDR1 reads SGHRS; CDR2 reads YFSETQ. V lost 4 bases to trimming and J lost 3 bases; unmatched junction nucleotides: 5. CDR3 DNA sequence: TGCGCCAGCAGCCCCGGGACAGGGGGCGTCTACGAGCAGTACTTC. Translation gives CASSPGTGGVYEQYF.

Concerning this clone itself: In the same sample, other DNA sequences code for this CDR3. V usage is TRBV14 and J usage is TRBJ2-2, with D unclear. V lost 1 base to trimming and J lost 2 bases, with 5 bases between them. Per germline, CDR1 SGHDN and CDR2 FVKESK. The CDR3 extends over 14 amino acids. The CDR3 DNA is TGTGCCAGCAGCCAAGTCCGTAACACCGGGGAGCTGTTTTTT. It is translated as CASSQVRNTGELFF.

The chain employs TRBV5-6 and TRBJ1-2, with 7 bases that match TRBD1. V trimming: 4 bases; J trimming: 7 bases; junction bases outside the gene matches: 10. CDR3 length: 14 amino acids. Germline CDR1 is SGHDT and CDR2 is YYEEEE. This CDR3 is CASSPGQTGSGYTF. For the CDR3, the DNA is TGTGCCAGCAGCCCAGGGCAGACAGGGTCTGGCTACACCTTC.

The chain joins TRBV28 to TRBJ1-1; D might be TRBD1 (5 bases). Germline V gene data show CDR1 as MDHEN and CDR2 as SYDVKM. The germline V and J ends were trimmed by 6 bases and 6 bases, with 17 bases remaining between them. This CDR3 spans 14 amino acids. CDR3 region: CASRVLRIGAEAFF. For the CDR3, the DNA is TGTGCCAGCAGGGTACTTAGGATAGGGGCTGAAGCTTTCTTT.

With regard to this clone: Other nucleotide sequences in the sample specify the same CDR3. The chain recombines TRBV19 with TRBJ1-5; tentatively, D is TRBD1 (5 bases). The CDR3 extends over 13 amino acids. Between the trimmed V and J ends, which lost 4 bases and 4 bases, there was a span of 8 bases. Germline loops: CDR1 LNHDA, CDR2 SQIVND (reference sequence). The CDR3 sequence: CASSRQSNQPQHF. The CDR3 region has the DNA TGTGCCAGTAGTAGACAGTCAAATCAGCCCCAGCATTTT. Using reference TRBV19 and TRBJ1-5 for the parts outside the CDR3, the full variable domain is DGGITQSPKYLFRKEGQNVTLSCEQNLNHDAMYWYRQDPGQGLRLIYYSQIVNDFQKGDIAEGYSVSREKKESFPLTVTSAQKNPTAFYLCASSRQSNQPQHFGDGTRLSIL.

The chain employs TRBV6-5 and TRBJ1-3; 11 positions match TRBD1. V was clipped by 6 bases and J by 9 bases; unmatched bases: 4. Germline CDR1 MNHEY, CDR2 SVGAGI. This CDR3 has 13 amino acids. CDR3 nucleotide sequence: TGTGCCAGCAGGGCGGGGACAGGGGGCACCATATATTTT. Translation gives CASRAGTGGTIYF.

The J gene is TRBJ1-2, the V gene TRBV28; D is uncertain. Germline V gene data show CDR1 as MDHEN and CDR2 as SYDVKM. This CDR3 is 13 amino acids long. Between the trimmed V and J ends, which lost 0 bases and 6 bases, there was a span of 8 bases. The chain's CDR3 is CASSLWSENGYTF. As DNA, the CDR3 is TGTGCCAGCAGTTTATGGTCCGAGAATGGCTACACCTTC.

The chain combines TRBV6-4 with TRBJ2-1; 11 bases match TRBD2. The J segment lost 7 bases and the V segment lost 8 bases, leaving 7 bases of the junction unmatched. CDR1 is MRHNA and CDR2 is SNTAGT in the germline V gene. The CDR3 extends over 14 amino acids. The CDR3, as DNA: TGTGCCAGCCGCACTAGCGGGAGTACAAATGAGCAGTTCTTC. Its translation is CASRTSGSTNEQFF.

The J gene is TRBJ1-1, the V gene TRBV28, with unresolved D. CDR1 is MDHEN and CDR2 is SYDVKM in the germline V gene. This CDR3 comprises 12 residues. Trimming removed 7 bases from V and 7 bases from J, with 13 bases in between. The CDR3 sequence is CASTKVGVEAFF. CDR3 coding DNA: TGTGCCAGCACCAAGGTCGGGGTTGAAGCTTTCTTT.

This chain links TRBV4-2 with TRBJ2-5; no firm D call. This CDR3 is built from 12 residues. Germline loops: CDR1 LGHNA, CDR2 YNFKEQ. Trimming removed 1 base at V and 4 bases at J, with 4 bases between. CDR3 sequence reads: CASSQGGETQYF. The CDR3 DNA is TGTGCCAGCAGCCAAGGAGGAGAGACCCAGTACTTC.

The chain has TRBV5-4 and TRBJ2-3; 8 positions agree with TRBD2. V lost 0 bases and J lost 1; bases outside the gene matches: 1. The CDR3 loop spans 15 amino acids. Germline CDR1 is SGHNT and CDR2 is YYREEE (reference sequence). In DNA, the CDR3 is TGTGCCAGCAGCTTGGCCGGGGGGGGCACAGATACGCAGTATTTT. Protein product: CASSLAGGGTDTQYF.

The V and J genes are TRBV7-9 and TRBJ1-4, with TRBD1 matching over 12 bases. Germline V gene lookup returns CDR1 SEHNR and CDR2 FQNEAQ (reference sequence). The CDR3 runs 17 residues. Trimming removed 5 bases from V and 2 bases from J; junction bases left unmatched: 6. Written as DNA, the CDR3 is TGTGCCAGCAGCACCGGGACAGGGGGCTCGACTAATGAAAAACTGTTTTTT. As protein: CASSTGTGGSTNEKLFF.

The chain uses TRBV3-1 (or the pseudogene TRBV3-2) and TRBJ1-2, with 7 bases identical to TRBD1. V gave up 4 bases and J gave up 7 bases; unmatched junction bases: 6. The CDR3 loop spans 13 amino acids. The V gene's germline CDR1 is LGHDT and CDR2 YNNKEL (reference sequence). Here the CDR3 DNA reads TGTGCCAGCAGCCCGACAGGGAGTTCTGGCTACACCTTC. Translating gives CASSPTGSSGYTF.

This clone was counted a few times. V and J are TRBV30 and TRBJ2-5; possible D gene TRBD2, 5 bases. The CDR3 length is 15 residues. V lost 0 bases and J 1 base, leaving 12 bases between the germline ends. CDR1 and CDR2 (germline): GTSNPN, SVGIG (reference sequence). CDR3: CAWSVKLGPQETQYF. CDR3 in DNA: TGTGCCTGGAGTGTGAAACTAGGCCCCCAAGAGACCCAGTACTTC.

The chain links TRBV28 to TRBJ1-5; D unresolved. CDR1 MDHEN and CDR2 SYDVKM come from the germline V gene. This CDR3 region has 12 residues. V was trimmed by 8 bases and J by 3 bases, leaving 8 bases between them. The CDR3 protein is CASRVLNQPQHF. Here the CDR3 DNA reads TGTGCCAGCCGGGTCCTCAATCAGCCCCAGCATTTT.

J is TRBJ2-6 and V is TRBV19; D is ambiguous. This CDR3 is built from 16 residues. In germline, CDR1 is LNHDA, CDR2 SQIVND (reference sequence). V was trimmed by 3 bases and J by 0 bases, leaving 9 bases between them. The CDR3 DNA reads as TGTGCCAGTAGTATGGCCGGCGGCTCTGGGGCCAACGTCCTGACTTTC. This translates into CASSMAGGSGANVLTF.

This sequence joins TRBV6-5 and TRBJ2-2; TRBD1 agrees at 8 bases. Germline assignment: CDR1 MNHEY and CDR2 SVGAGI. J lost 3 bases, V lost 7 bases, and 4 bases had no gene match. The CDR3 is 14 amino acids. The CDR3, as DNA: TGTGCCAGCACCCGACAGGGGTACACCGGGGAGCTGTTTTTT. Translation gives CASTRQGYTGELFF.

This clone was seen just once. The J gene is TRBJ1-6, the V gene TRBV7-3; unclear D gene. The germline V and J ends were trimmed by 5 bases and 8 bases, with 7 bases remaining between them. The CDR3 runs to 12 residues. The V gene's germline CDR1 is SGHTA and CDR2 FQGTGA. The CDR3 nucleotides are TGTGCCAGCAGCCCAAGCCATTCACCCCTCCACTTT. Protein product: CASSPSHSPLHF.

The rearrangement joins TRBV11-2 to TRBJ2-3; D not resolved. This CDR3 is built from 12 residues. Germline CDR1 is SGHAT and CDR2 is FQNNGV. V was pared by 5 bases and J by 5 bases, with 8 bases between. CDR3 bases: TGTGCCAGCAGCCGGAGCCGAGATACGCAGTATTTT. It yields the protein CASSRSRDTQYF.

The chain carries TRBV19 and TRBJ1-1, with D hard to call. V lost 5 bases and J 3 bases, leaving 16 bases between the germline ends. CDR1 and CDR2 from the germline V gene are LNHDA and SQIVND (reference sequence). CDR3 length: 15 residues. Here the CDR3 reads CASSGAGGWDTEAFF. The DNA of the CDR3 is TGTGCCAGTAGTGGAGCCGGCGGGTGGGACACTGAAGCTTTCTTT.

V gene TRBV7-8 combines with J gene TRBJ1-2, with a weak D call TRBD1 (5 bases). This CDR3 contains 12 residues. From germline, CDR1 is SGHVS and CDR2 FQNEAQ. V shed 1 base and J shed 6 bases, with 6 bases lying between them. CDR3 in DNA: TGTGCCAGCAGCTTAGGGGGGGATGGCTACACCTTC. It is translated as CASSLGGDGYTF.

J is TRBJ1-6 and V is TRBV20-1; D gene ambiguous. CDR1 DFQATT and CDR2 SNEGSKA come from the germline V gene (reference sequence). The germline V and J ends were trimmed by 6 bases and 7 bases, with 7 bases remaining between them. This CDR3 is built from 11 residues. DNA for the CDR3: TGCAGTGCAGCGCAGAATTCACCCCTCCACTTT. It yields the protein CSAAQNSPLHF.

V is TRBV28 and J is TRBJ2-5, with D maybe TRBD1 (5 bases). Trimming pared 9 bases from V and 5 bases from J, leaving 22 bases between. The CDR3 is 15 residues long. Germline V gene sequence: CDR1 MDHEN, CDR2 SYDVKM. The CDR3 sequence: CASTTWQGFGETQYF. CDR3 bases: TGTGCCAGTACGACGTGGCAGGGTTTTGGGGAGACCCAGTACTTC.

This rearrangement joins TRBV11-2 to TRBJ2-1; weak D call: TRBD1 (8 bases). V gave up 7 bases and J gave up 0 bases, with 16 bases separating them. The CDR3 consists of 16 residues. Germline CDR1 and CDR2: SGHAT and FQNNGV. The CDR3 DNA sequence: TGTGCCAGCACACGAGCGGGGACAGGCTCCTACAATGAGCAGTTCTTC. Translating it yields CASTRAGTGSYNEQFF.

The chain couples TRBV5-6 to TRBJ2-1; D is unclear. This CDR3 contains 15 residues. V dropped 0 bases and J dropped 7 bases, with 14 bases sitting between them. Germline lookup yields CDR1 SGHDT and CDR2 YYEEEE. CDR3 bases: TGTGCCAGCAGCTTGGTGTCTCCGAGGATGAATGAGCAGTTCTTC. Translating it yields CASSLVSPRMNEQFF.

This clone was picked up a small number of times. V usage is TRBV7-2 and J usage is TRBJ1-5, with D unresolved. CDR1 SGHTA and CDR2 FQGNSA come from the germline V gene. The CDR3 runs to 15 residues. The V end was cut by 5 bases, the J end by 0 bases, with 11 bases between. The CDR3 nucleotides are TGTGCCAGCAGCAAAGGGAGTAATAGCAATCAGCCCCAGCATTTT. The encoded protein is CASSKGSNSNQPQHF.

The chain carries TRBV30 and TRBJ1-1, with a weak D call TRBD1 (5 bases). The V gene's germline CDR1 is GTSNPN and CDR2 SVGIG (reference sequence). Trimming left V 1 base short and J 4 bases short, with 10 bases between. There are 13 residues in the CDR3. The CDR3 DNA sequence: TGTGCCTGGAGTGCTCAAGGGGCCACTGAAGCTTTCTTT. Amino acid sequence: CAWSAQGATEAFF.

The sample holds a few counts of this clone. The rearrangement links TRBV14 to TRBJ1-5; weak D call: TRBD1 (6 bases). This CDR3 has 18 residues. Trimming stripped 0 bases from V and 2 bases from J, with 17 bases between. In germline, CDR1 is SGHDN, CDR2 FVKESK. CDR3 residues: CASSQEIGEGGCNQPQHF. Written as DNA, the CDR3 is TGTGCCAGCAGCCAAGAAATAGGGGAGGGGGGATGCAATCAGCCCCAGCATTTT.

V usage is TRBV3-1 (or the pseudogene TRBV3-2) and J usage is TRBJ1-6, with 9 positions matching TRBD1. Germline V gives CDR1 LGHDT, CDR2 YNNKEL (reference sequence). J gave up 6 bases and V 4 bases, and 4 bases lay outside the gene matches. The CDR3 contains 15 residues. CDR3 coding DNA: TGTGCCAGCAGCCGCACGGGACAGGGTAATTCACCCCTCCACTTT. Protein product: CASSRTGQGNSPLHF.

V gene TRBV12-3 or TRBV12-4 combines with J gene TRBJ1-1; D is possibly TRBD1 (5 bases). Trimming pared 6 bases from V and 5 bases from J, leaving 13 bases between. This CDR3 is 13 amino acids long. DNA of the CDR3: TGTGCCAGCAGGTGGGGCGGAAGGACTGAAGCTTTCTTT. As protein: CASRWGGRTEAFF.